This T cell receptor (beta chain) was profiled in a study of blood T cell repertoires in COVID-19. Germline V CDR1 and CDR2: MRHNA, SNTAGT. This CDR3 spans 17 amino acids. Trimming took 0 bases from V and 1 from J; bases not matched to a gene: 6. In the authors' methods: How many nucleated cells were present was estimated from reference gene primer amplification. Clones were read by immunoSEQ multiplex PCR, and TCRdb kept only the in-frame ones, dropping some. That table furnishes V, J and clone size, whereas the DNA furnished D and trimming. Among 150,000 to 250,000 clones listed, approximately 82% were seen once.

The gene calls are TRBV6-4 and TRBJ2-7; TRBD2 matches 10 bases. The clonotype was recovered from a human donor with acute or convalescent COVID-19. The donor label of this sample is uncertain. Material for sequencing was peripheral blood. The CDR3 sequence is CASSDSASGRDSYEQYF. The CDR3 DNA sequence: TGTGCCAGCAGTGACTCGGCTAGCGGGAGAGATTCCTACGAGCAGTACTTC.